The 8 T cell receptor delta chains below were found in one sample sequenced in a study of gamma-delta T cells after stem cell transplantation. TCRdb re-called clones from the RT-PCR reads using CATT. The sample includes 2,000 to 3,000 delta-chain clones, around 3.1% of them seen just once. The sequencing input was gamma-delta T cells. The receptor source for this set is a human donor. It is not recorded whose cells these are; they may come from a transplant donor.

A note on this clone: A read error likely explains this, since a far larger clone differs by one base. The same CDR3 also results from other DNA sequences found in this sample. The chain combines TRDV2 with TRDJ1; TRDD3 agrees at 9 bases. Germline V gives CDR1 GEAIGNYY, CDR2 EKD. Trimming removed 7 bases from V and 1 base from J; junction bases left unmatched: 15. The CDR3 has 17 residues. The CDR3 nucleotides are TGTGCCTGCGACCCCGTACTGGGGGAACCTACCACCGATAAACTCATCTTT. This sequence encodes CACDPVLGEPTTDKLIF.

This clone occurred a few times. The translation of this DNA and the TCRdb protein of a much larger clone differ at residue 11, probably owing to a read error; the protein shown here is translated from the DNA. The gene calls are TRDV2 and TRDJ1, with 8 bases aligning to TRDD3. The germline CDR1 and CDR2 sequences are GEAIGNYY and EKD. This CDR3 spans 15 amino acids. The CDR3 bases are TGTGCCTGTGACACCCTTGGGGGATTTACCGGTAAACTCATCTTT. Protein sequence: CACDTLGGFTGKLIF.

The table lists this clone with a few counts. Only one base separates this from a far larger clonotype, so it likely reflects a read error. The same CDR3 can be traced to other DNA sequences in this sample. The chain has TRDV2 and TRDJ1, with D perhaps matching TRDD3 (5 bases). CDR3 length: 16 amino acids. CDR1 GEAIGNYY and CDR2 EKD come from the germline V gene. CDR3: CACDTVGGQYTDKLIF. In DNA, the CDR3 is TGTGCCTGTGACACCGTCGGGGGCCAGTACACCGATAAGCTCATCTTT.

Comment on this clone: It differs at one base from a far larger clone, so likely a read error. The same CDR3 arises from other DNA sequences in this sample as well. The CDR3: CACDPIWGTTYTDKLIF. In DNA, the CDR3 is TGCGCCTGTGACCCCATCTGGGGGACCACGTACACCGATAAACTCATCTTT. V and J are TRDV2 and TRDJ1; 8 nucleotides match TRDD3. Germline V gene sequence: CDR1 GEAIGNYY, CDR2 EKD. The CDR3 extends over 17 amino acids.

A word on this clone: A much larger clone differs from this one at a single base, so this may be a read error. The same CDR3 can be traced to other DNA sequences in this sample. The rearrangement uses TRDV1 and TRDJ1, with 11 bases identical to TRDD3. The CDR3 has 21 amino acids. From germline, CDR1 is TSWWSYY and CDR2 QGS. In nucleotides, the CDR3 is TGTGCCCTTGGGGAACCGAGTCAGGTCCCTTACTGGGGGATATACACCGATAAACTCATCTTT. Translated, it gives CALGEPSQVPYWGIYTDKLIF.

To note about this clone: For this DNA, TCRdb reports the protein of a much larger clone, which diverges at residue 12, most likely from a read error; the protein presented here is translated directly from the DNA. The CDR3 region is CACDTLLGDTSNKLIF. The CDR3 DNA follows: TGTGCCTGTGACACTCTACTGGGGGATACTTCCAATAAACTCATCTTT. This chain joins TRDV2 and TRDJ1; 12 positions match TRDD3. Germline V gene lookup returns CDR1 GEAIGNYY and CDR2 EKD. The CDR3 runs to 16 residues. V gave up 1 base and J gave up 6 bases; unmatched junction bases: 8.

This clone was seen a few times. TCRdb's entry gives the protein of a much larger clone, which mismatches this DNA's translation at residue 10, likely from a read error; the protein reported here is translated from the DNA. The CDR3 DNA is TGTGCCTGTGACACTATCCCCCCCCAACCAGCTTTGACAGCACAACTCTTCTTT. This encodes CACDTIPPQPALTAQLFF. The chain joins TRDV2 to TRDJ2, with D hard to call. Trimming took 1 base from V and 0 from J, leaving 17 bases between them. The CDR3 sequence is 18 residues long. Looked up from germline, CDR1 is GEAIGNYY and CDR2 is EKD.

This clone was recorded a few times. Other DNA sequences from this sample encode an identical CDR3 as well. The chain uses TRDV2 and TRDJ1; 12 bases are a match to TRDD3. This CDR3 has 16 amino acids. The germline gives CDR1 GEAIGNYY, CDR2 EKD. V was clipped by 3 bases and J by 3 bases; unmatched bases: 7. For the CDR3, the DNA is TGTGCCTGTGACTCCCTACTGGGGGATACTCCCGATAAACTCATCTTT. This sequence encodes CACDSLLGDTPDKLIF.